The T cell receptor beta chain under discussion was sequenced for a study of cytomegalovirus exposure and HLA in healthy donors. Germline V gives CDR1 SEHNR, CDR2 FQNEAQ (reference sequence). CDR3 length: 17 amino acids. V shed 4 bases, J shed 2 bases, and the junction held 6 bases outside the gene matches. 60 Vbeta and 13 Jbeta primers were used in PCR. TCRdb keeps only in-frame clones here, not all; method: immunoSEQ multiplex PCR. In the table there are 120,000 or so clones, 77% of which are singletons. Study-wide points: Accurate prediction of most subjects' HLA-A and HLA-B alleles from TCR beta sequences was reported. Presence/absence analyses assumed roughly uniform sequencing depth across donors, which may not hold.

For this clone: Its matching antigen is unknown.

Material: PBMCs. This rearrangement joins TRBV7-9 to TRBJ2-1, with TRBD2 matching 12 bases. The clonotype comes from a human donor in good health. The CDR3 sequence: CASSSERTSGAYNEQFF. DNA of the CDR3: TGTGCCAGCAGCTCCGAGAGGACTAGCGGGGCCTACAATGAGCAGTTCTTC.